The 3 T cell receptor beta chains below all came from one sample that was sequenced in a study of T cells after yellow fever vaccination. TCRdb independently ran MiXCR on the 5' RACE reads; one entry per CDR3 protein. The sample includes 320,000 or so distinct CDR3 sequences, around 8.1% of them seen just once. The sample here was PBMCs, taken roughly 45 days after the first yellow fever vaccination. The receptors shown here come from a man between 18 and 35 years old who received the YFV17D yellow fever vaccine.

This clonotype was recorded at least ten times. This chain uses TRBV12-3 or TRBV12-4 with TRBJ2-3, with TRBD1 matching 7 bases. The CDR3 is 16 residues long. Germline trimming cut 5 bases from V and 9 bases from J; bases unmatched to any gene: 17. CDR3 nucleotides: TGTGCCAGCAGTCCTCCAGTATCCGGGACAGTTTTAACGCAGTATTTT. Its protein is CASSPPVSGTVLTQYF.

This clonotype showed up just a few times. This rearrangement joins TRBV5-5 to TRBJ2-7; the match to TRBD2 covers 7 bases. V lost 3 bases and J lost 0; bases outside the gene matches: 6. The CDR3 is 15 residues long. Germline-derived CDR1 and CDR2 are SGHKS and YYEKEE (reference sequence). In DNA, the CDR3 is TGTGCCAGCAGCTGGACTAGTACGGGCTCCTACGAGCAGTACGTC. Its protein product is CASSWTSTGSYEQYV.

There are a few counts of this clonotype. The chain is built from TRBV7-8 and TRBJ2-3, with 8 bases identical to TRBD2. With 7 bases clipped from V and 5 bases from J, the junction kept 14 bases outside the gene matches. Per germline, CDR1 SGHVS and CDR2 FQNEAQ. The CDR3 length is 16 residues. The CDR3 DNA sequence: TGTGCCAGCAACTGGGGGGCTAGCGGGTCTATAGATACGCAGTATTTT. It translates to CASNWGASGSIDTQYF.